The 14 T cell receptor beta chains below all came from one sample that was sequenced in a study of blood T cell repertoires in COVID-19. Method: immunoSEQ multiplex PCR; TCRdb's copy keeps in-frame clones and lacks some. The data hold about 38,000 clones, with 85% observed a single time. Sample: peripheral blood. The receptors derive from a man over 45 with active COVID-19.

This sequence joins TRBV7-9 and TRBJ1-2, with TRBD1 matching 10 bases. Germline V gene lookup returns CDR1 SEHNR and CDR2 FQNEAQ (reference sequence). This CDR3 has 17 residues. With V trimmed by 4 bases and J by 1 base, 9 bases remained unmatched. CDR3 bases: TGTGCCAGCAGCTCCCCTTGGGACAGGGGTGTTAACTATGGCTACACCTTC. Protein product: CASSSPWDRGVNYGYTF.

CDR3 in DNA: TGCGCCAGCAGACACAGGGATGGTTCAGATACGCAGTATTTT. Protein: CASRHRDGSDTQYF. The chain is built from TRBV5-1 and TRBJ2-3, with D tentatively TRBD1 (6 bases). The CDR3 length is 14 residues. Germline-derived CDR1 and CDR2 are SGHRS and YFSETQ. With 5 bases removed from V and 4 bases from J, the gap between germline ends came to 14 bases.

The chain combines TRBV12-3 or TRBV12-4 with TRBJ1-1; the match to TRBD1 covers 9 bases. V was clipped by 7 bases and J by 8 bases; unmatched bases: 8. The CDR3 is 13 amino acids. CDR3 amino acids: CASTHLGTGEAFF. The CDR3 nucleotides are TGTGCCAGCACTCACTTAGGGACAGGGGAAGCTTTCTTT.

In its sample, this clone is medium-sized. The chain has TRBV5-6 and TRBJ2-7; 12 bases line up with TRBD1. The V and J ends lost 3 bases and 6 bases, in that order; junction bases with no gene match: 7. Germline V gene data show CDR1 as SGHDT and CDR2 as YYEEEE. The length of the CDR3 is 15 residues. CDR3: CASSSGDRGLSEQYF. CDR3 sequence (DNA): TGTGCCAGCAGCTCGGGGGACAGGGGGCTTTCCGAGCAGTACTTC.

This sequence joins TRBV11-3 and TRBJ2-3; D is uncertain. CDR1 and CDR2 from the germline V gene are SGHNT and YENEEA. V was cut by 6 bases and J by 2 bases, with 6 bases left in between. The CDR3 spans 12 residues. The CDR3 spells CASSSDTDTQYF. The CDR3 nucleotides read TGTGCCAGCAGTTCAGACACAGATACGCAGTATTTT.

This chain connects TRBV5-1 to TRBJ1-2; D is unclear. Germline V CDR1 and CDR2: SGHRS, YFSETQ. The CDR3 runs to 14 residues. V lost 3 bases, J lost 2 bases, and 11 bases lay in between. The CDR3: CASSWTEGNYGYTF. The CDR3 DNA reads TGCGCCAGCAGCTGGACGGAGGGAAACTATGGCTACACCTTC.

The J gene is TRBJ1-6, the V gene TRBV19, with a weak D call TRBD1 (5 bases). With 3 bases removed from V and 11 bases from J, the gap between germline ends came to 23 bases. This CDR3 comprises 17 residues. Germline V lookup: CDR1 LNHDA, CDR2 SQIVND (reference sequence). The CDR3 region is CASSIFMTGSEGTPLHF. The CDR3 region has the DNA TGTGCCAGTAGTATCTTCATGACCGGGAGCGAGGGGACACCCCTCCACTTT.

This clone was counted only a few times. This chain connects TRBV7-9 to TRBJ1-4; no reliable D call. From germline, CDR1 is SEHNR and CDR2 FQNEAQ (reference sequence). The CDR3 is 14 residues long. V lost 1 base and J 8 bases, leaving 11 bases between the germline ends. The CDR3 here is CASSLVQVEEKLFF. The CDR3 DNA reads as TGTGCCAGCAGCTTAGTCCAGGTGGAAGAAAAACTGTTTTTT.

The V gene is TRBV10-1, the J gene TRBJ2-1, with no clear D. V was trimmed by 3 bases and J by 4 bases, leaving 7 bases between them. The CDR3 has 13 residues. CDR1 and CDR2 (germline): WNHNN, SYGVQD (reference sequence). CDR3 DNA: TGCGCCAGCAGTGAACCGGGTTACAATGAGCAGTTCTTC. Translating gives CASSEPGYNEQFF.

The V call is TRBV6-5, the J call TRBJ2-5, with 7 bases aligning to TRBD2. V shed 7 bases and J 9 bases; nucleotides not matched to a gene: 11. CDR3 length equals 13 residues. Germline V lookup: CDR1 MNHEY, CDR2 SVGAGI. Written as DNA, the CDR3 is TGTGCCAGCAAAATCACGGGGGGTTGGGCCCAGTACTTC. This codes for CASKITGGWAQYF.

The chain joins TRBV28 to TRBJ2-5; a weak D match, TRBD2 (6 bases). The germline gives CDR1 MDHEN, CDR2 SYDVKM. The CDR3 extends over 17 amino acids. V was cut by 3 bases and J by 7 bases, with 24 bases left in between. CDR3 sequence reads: CASSLRWRGPSAGTQYF. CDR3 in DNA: TGTGCCAGCAGTTTGCGGTGGAGGGGTCCCTCCGCCGGGACCCAGTACTTC. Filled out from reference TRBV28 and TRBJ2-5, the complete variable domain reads DVKVTQSSRYLVKRTGEKVFLECVQDMDHENMFWYRQDPGLGLRLIYFSYDVKMKEKGDIPEGYSVSREKKERFSLILESASTNQTSMYLCASSLRWRGPSAGTQYFGPGTRLLVL.

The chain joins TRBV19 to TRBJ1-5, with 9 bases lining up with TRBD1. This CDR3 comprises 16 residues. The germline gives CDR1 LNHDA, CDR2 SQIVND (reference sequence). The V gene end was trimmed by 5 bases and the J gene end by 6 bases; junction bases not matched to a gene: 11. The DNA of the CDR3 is TGTGCCAGTAGTGCGGGGACAGGGTCCCGGGTTCAGCCCCAGCATTTT. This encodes CASSAGTGSRVQPQHF.

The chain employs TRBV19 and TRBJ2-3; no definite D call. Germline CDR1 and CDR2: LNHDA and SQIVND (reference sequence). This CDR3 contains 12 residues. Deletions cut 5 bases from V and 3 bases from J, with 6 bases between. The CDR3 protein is CASSETTDTQYF. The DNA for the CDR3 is TGTGCCAGTAGTGAGACAACAGATACGCAGTATTTT.

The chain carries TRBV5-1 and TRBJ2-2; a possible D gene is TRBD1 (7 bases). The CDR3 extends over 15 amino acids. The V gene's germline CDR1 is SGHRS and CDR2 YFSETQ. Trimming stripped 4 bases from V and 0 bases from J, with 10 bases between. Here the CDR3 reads CASSGGTANTGELFF. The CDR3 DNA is TGCGCCAGCAGCGGAGGGACAGCGAACACCGGGGAGCTGTTTTTT.